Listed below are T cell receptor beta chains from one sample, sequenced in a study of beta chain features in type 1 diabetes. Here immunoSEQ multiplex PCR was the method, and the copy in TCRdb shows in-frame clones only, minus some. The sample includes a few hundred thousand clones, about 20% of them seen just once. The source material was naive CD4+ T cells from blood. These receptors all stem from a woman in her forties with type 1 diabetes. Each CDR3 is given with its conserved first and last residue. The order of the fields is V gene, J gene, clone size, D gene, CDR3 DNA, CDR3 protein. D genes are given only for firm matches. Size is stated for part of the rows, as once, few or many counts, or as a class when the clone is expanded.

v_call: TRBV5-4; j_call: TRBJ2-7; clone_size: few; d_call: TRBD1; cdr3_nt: TGTGCCAGCAGTTTCCGGGACAGGGCCTCCTACGAGCAGTACTTC; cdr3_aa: CASSFRDRASYEQYF
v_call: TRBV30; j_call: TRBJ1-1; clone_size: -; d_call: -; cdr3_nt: TGTGCCTGGAGTGTACTCGGCGGGGCAAACACTGAAGCTTTCTTT; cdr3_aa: CAWSVLGGANTEAFF
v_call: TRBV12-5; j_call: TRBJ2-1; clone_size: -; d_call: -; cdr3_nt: TGTGCTAGTGGTCTAGGCGATGAGCAGTTCTTC; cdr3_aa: CASGLGDEQFF
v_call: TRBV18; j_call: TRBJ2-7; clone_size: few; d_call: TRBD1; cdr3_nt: TGTGCCAGCTCACCGTTCGGGACAGGGAATGTCCACGAGCAGTACTTC; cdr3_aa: CASSPFGTGNVHEQYF
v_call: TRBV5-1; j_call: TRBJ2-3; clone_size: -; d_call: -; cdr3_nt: TGCGCCAGCAGCTTCTTAAAGCCGGCAGATACGCAGTATTTT; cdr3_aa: CASSFLKPADTQYF
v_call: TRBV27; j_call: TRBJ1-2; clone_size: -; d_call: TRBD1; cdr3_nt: TGTGCCAGCAGTCGAGGACAGGGGAACTATGGCTACACCTTC; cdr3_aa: CASSRGQGNYGYTF
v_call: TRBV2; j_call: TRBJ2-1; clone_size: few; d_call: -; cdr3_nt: TGTGCCAGCAGTGTTGGACATCACTCCTACAATGAGCAGTTCTTC; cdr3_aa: CASSVGHHSYNEQFF
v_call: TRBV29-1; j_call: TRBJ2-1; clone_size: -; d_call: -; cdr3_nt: TGCAGCGGAGCACAGGGTTCCTACAATGAGCAGTTCTTC; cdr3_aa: CSGAQGSYNEQFF
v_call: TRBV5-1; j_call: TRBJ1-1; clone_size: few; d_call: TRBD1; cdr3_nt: TGCGCCAGCAGCCTCGGGGGACAGGGGACCGAAGCTTTCTTT; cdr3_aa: CASSLGGQGTEAFF
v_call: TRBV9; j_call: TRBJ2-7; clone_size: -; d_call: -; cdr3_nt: TGTGCCAGCAGCGCGACAACGTCCTCCTACGAGCAGTACTTC; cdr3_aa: CASSATTSSYEQYF
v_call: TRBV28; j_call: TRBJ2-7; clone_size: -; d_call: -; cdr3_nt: TGTGCCAGCAGCCTACCAGGGACTGGGGAAGAGCAGTACTTC; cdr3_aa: CASSLPGTGEEQYF
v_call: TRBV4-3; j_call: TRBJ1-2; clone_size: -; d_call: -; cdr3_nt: TGCGCCAGCAGCCAAGATTATGGAGGGGCCCTCATACCCTACTATGGCTACACCTTC; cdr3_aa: CASSQDYGGALIPYYGYTF
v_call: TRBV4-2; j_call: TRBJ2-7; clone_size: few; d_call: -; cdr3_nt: TGTGCCAGCAGCCGGCCCTCAGGGGAAGGCGAGCAGTACTTC; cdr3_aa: CASSRPSGEGEQYF
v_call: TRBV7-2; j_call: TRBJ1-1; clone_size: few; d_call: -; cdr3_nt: TGTGCCAGCAGCTCTTCAACAATGAACACTGAAGCTTTCTTT; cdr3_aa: CASSSSTMNTEAFF
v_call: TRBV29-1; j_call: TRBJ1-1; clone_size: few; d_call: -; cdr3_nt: TGCAGCGTCCTCGGGGTTACAAACACTGAAGCTTTCTTT; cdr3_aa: CSVLGVTNTEAFF